This TCR beta chain was obtained from a study of PD-L1 blockade in urothelial cancer. Study context: Treatment start was followed by blood analysis at 3 weeks (second dose) and again at 6 weeks.

Synthetic TCR analog templates were spiked into all PCRs individually. Generated by immunoSEQ multiplex PCR, the TCRdb table keeps only in-frame clones and is missing some. This table holds approximately 46,000 clones, roughly nine tenths found once. The CDR3 has 15 residues. Per germline, CDR1 SGHTA and CDR2 FQGNSA. Points on this clone: No antigen is known for it. An end of the junction does not agree with germline; a read error may underlie this.

Study observations and caveats: When pretreatment blood TCR clonality was below the median, it predicted better survival.

V gene TRBV7-2 combines with J gene TRBJ2-7; 13 nucleotides match TRBD2. The sample in question was PBMCs, obtained around atezolizumab (anti-PD-L1) treatment. The sequence was obtained from a man aged 60 to 75 with urothelial cancer. The CDR3 DNA follows: TGTGCCAGCAGCTTCGATTCGACTAGCGGGGGGTACCCGCACTTC. Translated: CASSFDSTSGGYPHF.